Listed below are T cell receptor beta chains from one sample, sequenced in a study of blood T cell repertoires in COVID-19. The data were produced by immunoSEQ multiplex PCR, yet TCRdb's version contains in-frame clones alone and is incomplete. The top ten clones hold 15% to 20% of a sample with approximately 33,000 clones, about 88% of them seen once. The specimen sequenced was peripheral blood. The receptors were gathered from a man in his sixties or seventies with acute or convalescent COVID-19. Each CDR3 is given with its conserved first and last residue. The D gene is left open where the match is weak. Clone size is shown for a subset of rows, as once, few, many or a class of expanded clone.

clone_size	v_call	j_call	d_call	cdr3_aa	cdr3_nt
NA	TRBV28	TRBJ1-1	NA	CASSYSYLTEAFF	TGTGCCAGCAGTTACTCGTACCTCACTGAAGCTTTCTTT
NA	TRBV6-6	TRBJ2-7	TRBD2	CASSYLPSGSSYEQYF	TGTGCCAGCAGTTACCTGCCTAGCGGGAGCTCCTACGAGCAGTACTTC
NA	TRBV9	TRBJ2-1	TRBD2	CASSEGLAGRLGYNEQFF	TGTGCCAGCAGCGAGGGACTAGCGGGCCGACTAGGGTACAATGAGCAGTTCTTC
NA	TRBV29-1	TRBJ2-5	NA	CSLVGSSGSQETQYF	TGCAGCCTCGTAGGGAGTAGCGGTTCCCAAGAGACCCAGTACTTC
NA	TRBV21-1	TRBJ2-7	NA	CARLGLAGDGEQYF	TGTGCCAGATTGGGACTAGCGGGAGATGGCGAGCAGTACTTC
NA	TRBV5-1	TRBJ1-3	NA	CASSPQISGNTIYF	TGCGCCAGCAGCCCTCAGATCTCTGGAAACACCATATATTTT
NA	TRBV6-2/TRBV6-3	TRBJ2-2	TRBD2	CASSYLTSGEGTGELFF	TGTGCCAGCAGTTACTTGACTAGCGGAGAGGGGACCGGGGAGCTGTTTTTT
NA	TRBV5-1	TRBJ2-1	NA	CASSTTPTGRPYNEQFF	TGCGCCAGCAGCACTACCCCCACAGGGCGGCCCTACAATGAGCAGTTCTTC
NA	TRBV4-1	TRBJ1-1	TRBD1	CASSQRDSVEAFF	TGCGCCAGCAGCCAACGGGACAGCGTAGAAGCTTTCTTT
few	TRBV10-3	TRBJ2-5	NA	CAISETDEETQYF	TGTGCCATCAGTGAGACAGACGAAGAGACCCAGTACTTC
NA	TRBV11-2	TRBJ1-1	NA	CASSDRRVTEAFF	TGTGCCAGCAGCGACCGGAGGGTAACTGAAGCTTTCTTT
NA	TRBV6-4	TRBJ2-6	TRBD1	CASSETGGTGANVLTF	TGTGCCAGCAGTGAGACAGGGGGGACTGGGGCCAACGTCCTGACTTTC
NA	TRBV7-9	TRBJ2-5	NA	CASSLESPSGEKETQYF	TGTGCCAGCAGCTTAGAATCTCCTTCGGGGGAGAAGGAGACCCAGTACTTC
NA	TRBV6-5	TRBJ2-1	NA	CASSSEGPWDEQFF	TGTGCCAGCAGTTCCGAGGGCCCGTGGGATGAGCAGTTCTTC
NA	TRBV7-2	TRBJ1-1	NA	CASSQQGFGTEAFF	TGTGCCAGCAGCCAACAGGGTTTCGGGACTGAAGCTTTCTTT
NA	TRBV29-1	TRBJ2-7	TRBD1	CSVAGQVSYEQYF	TGCAGCGTCGCTGGACAGGTCTCCTACGAGCAGTACTTC